This TCR beta chain was identified in a study of T cell repertoires in cytomegalovirus infection. For the study at large: Matching HLA type and CMV infection were both indicated by public TCR beta signatures.

Findings and limits, study-wide: Public TCR beta family frequency separated CMV-and-HLA carriers, including in an independent cohort. Ex vivo responses were dominated by HLA-C-restricted CMV-specific TCR beta clonotypes.

With respect to this clonotype: Its antigen remains unknown.

TCRdb called the reads again in MiXCR, with one record for every CDR3 protein. The table has fewer than 350,000 distinct CDR3 sequences, under 20% seen once. This CDR3 region has 17 residues. In germline, CDR1 is SGHVS, CDR2 FNYEAQ. Trimming left V 0 bases short and J 0 bases short, with 9 bases between. The chain has TRBV7-6 and TRBJ2-6; the D is unclear. Sequencing was done on a sample of PBMCs. This receptor was taken from a human donor in good health (CMV status not recorded). Some clones in this sample may be carry-over from other donors' samples. CDR3 bases: TGTGCCAGCAGCTTAGCCTGGCGGCGCTCTGGGGCCAACGTCCTGACTTTC. It encodes CASSLAWRRSGANVLTF.